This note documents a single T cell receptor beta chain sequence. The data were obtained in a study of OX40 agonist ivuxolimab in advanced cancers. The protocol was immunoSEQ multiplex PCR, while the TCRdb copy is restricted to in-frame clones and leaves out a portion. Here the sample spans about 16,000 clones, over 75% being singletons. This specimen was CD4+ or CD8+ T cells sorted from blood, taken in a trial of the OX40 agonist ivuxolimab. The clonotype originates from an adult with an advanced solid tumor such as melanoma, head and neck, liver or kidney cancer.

The CDR3 sequence is CASSQTSGSYEQYF. CDR3 DNA sequence: TGTGCCAGCTCCCAGACTAGCGGGAGTTACGAGCAGTACTTC. This chain links TRBV6-1 with TRBJ2-7, with 12 nucleotides matching TRBD2. The V gene's germline CDR1 is MNHNS and CDR2 SASEGT. The CDR3 totals 14 residues. V trimming: 8 bases; J trimming: 4 bases; junction bases outside the gene matches: 6.